Sequencing of this T cell receptor beta chain was carried out in a study of CD8 T cells in Susac syndrome. This CDR3 has 14 residues. V was clipped by 5 bases and J by 7 bases, with 17 bases between them. Per the germline V gene, CDR1 is GTSNPN and CDR2 is SVGIG (reference sequence). The RNA input was roughly 0.5 to 1 ug, and it was reverse transcribed with random hexamers. TCR beta CDR3 was amplified by immunoSEQ multiplex PCR. This amplification extended across 54 Vbeta and 13 Jbeta segments. TCRdb ran MiXCR on the immunoSEQ multiplex PCR reads and lists one entry per CDR3 protein. The sample records about 210,000 distinct CDR3 sequences, roughly 93% being singletons. TEMRA cells were FACS-enriched, unlike CD8+ and CD4+ T cells, which were negatively isolated.

This sequence joins TRBV30 and TRBJ2-2; TRBD2 is a possible D gene (5 bases). Sequenced material: CD4+ T cells from PBMCs. The TCR originated in a human donor with Susac syndrome. The CDR3 coding sequence is TGTGCCTGGGTGCGGGCCCCTCGGGTCGGGGAGCTGTTTTTT. Translation: CAWVRAPRVGELFF.